This TCR beta chain was retrieved from a study of shared clonotypes between healthy human individuals. Study-level points and caveats: Researchers sampled blood only, noting tissue repertoires likely differ. Among a few donors, approximately 5% of naive CD4 clonotypes were found in common.

With 6 bases removed from V and 7 bases from J, the gap between germline ends came to 25 bases. Germline V gives CDR1 SGDLS, CDR2 YYNGEE. This CDR3 has 17 residues. CD8 cells classed as naive were CD45RO-negative and positively selected for CCR7, excluding terminally differentiated effector memory CD45RA+ cells. Each cell subset's genomic DNA was divided evenly among several immunoSEQ plates. Clones were read by immunoSEQ multiplex PCR, and TCRdb kept only the in-frame ones, dropping some. Seen here are roughly 2,000,000 clones, 85% to 95% observed once, and the top ten hold more than 1.5%. To note about this clone: Its antigen is unknown.

The chain joins TRBV9 to TRBJ2-2, with a possible D match to TRBD2 (7 bases). The sequenced sample was naive CD8+ T cells from PBMCs. The receptor was derived from a man between 18 and 35 years old in good health. Some clones in this sample may be carry-over from other donors' samples. CDR3 region: CASTLSGGAAPGGELFF. The DNA for the CDR3 is TGTGCCAGCACCCTCAGTGGGGGGGCTGCTCCAGGCGGGGAGCTGTTTTTT.